Below, 10 T cell receptor beta chains from the same sample are listed, as sequenced in a study of cytomegalovirus exposure and HLA in healthy donors. This PCR relied on a set of 60 Vbeta primers and 13 Jbeta primers. Sequencing was performed with immunoSEQ multiplex PCR; in TCRdb, only in-frame clones are kept and a portion is missing. The sample table sets out about 130,000 clones. What was sequenced was PBMCs. These receptors originate from a woman aged 55 to 70 in good health and CMV-seronegative.

The rearrangement links TRBV11-2 to TRBJ1-2; the match to TRBD1 covers 7 bases. The ends lost 0 bases at V and 2 bases at J; junction bases unmatched: 3. The CDR3 length is 15 residues. CDR1 and CDR2 (germline): SGHAT, FQNNGV. CDR3 nucleotides: TGTGCCAGCAGCTTAGACTACAGGGGAAACTATGGCTACACCTTC. It specifies CASSLDYRGNYGYTF.

The gene calls are TRBV19 and TRBJ1-1; D gene uncertain. CDR1 is LNHDA, CDR2 SQIVND, per germline (reference sequence). This CDR3 region has 13 residues. Trimming cost V 4 bases and J 0 bases, with 6 bases left between them. The DNA of the CDR3 is TGTGCCAGTAGTACGGGGTTGAACACTGAAGCTTTCTTT. This sequence encodes CASSTGLNTEAFF.

V gene TRBV13 combines with J gene TRBJ2-2; TRBD2 agrees at 7 bases. Germline CDR1 and CDR2: PRHDT and FYEKMQ (reference sequence). After removal of 4 bases from V and 3 bases from J, the junction contained 5 bases not matched to a gene. CDR3 length equals 15 residues. For the CDR3, the DNA is TGTGCCAGCAGCTCAGAGCGGGGTTACACCGGGGAGCTGTTTTTT. This sequence encodes CASSSERGYTGELFF.

The chain carries TRBV19 and TRBJ1-2; D unclear. The germline CDR1 and CDR2 sequences are LNHDA and SQIVND (reference sequence). This CDR3 is built from 15 residues. The V end was cut by 5 bases, the J end by 2 bases, with 15 bases between. The CDR3 here is CASSQDGLLNYGYTF. The CDR3 DNA follows: TGTGCCAGTAGTCAAGACGGACTGTTAAACTATGGCTACACCTTC.

V usage is TRBV25-1 and J usage is TRBJ2-2; maybe TRBD2 (9 bases). Looked up from germline, CDR1 is MGHDK and CDR2 is SYGVNS. V gave up 9 bases and J gave up 5 bases, with 25 bases separating them. The CDR3 contains 17 residues. The CDR3 DNA is TGTGCCAGGCAGGGGGCGGGGGGGGGCCGGAGGACCGGGGAGCTGTTTTTT. The encoded protein is CARQGAGGGRRTGELFF.

The chain recombines TRBV19 with TRBJ2-3, with 8 nucleotides matching TRBD2. The CDR3 contains 16 residues. Losses at the gene ends were 3 bases for V and 4 bases for J; bases not matched to a gene: 9. The germline V gene encodes CDR1 LNHDA and CDR2 SQIVND (reference sequence). The DNA of the CDR3 is TGTGCCAGTAGTATCGTAGTAGCGGGGTATCCAGATACGCAGTATTTT. It is translated as CASSIVVAGYPDTQYF.

The genes are TRBV5-6 and TRBJ2-7, with D hard to call. Trimming left V 1 base short and J 0 bases short, with 8 bases between. Looked up from germline, CDR1 is SGHDT and CDR2 is YYEEEE. The CDR3 is 14 residues long. CDR3 protein: CASSLIRSSYEQYF. For the CDR3, the DNA is TGTGCCAGCAGCTTGATAAGGAGCTCCTACGAGCAGTACTTC.

The chain is built from TRBV5-1 and TRBJ2-7; no reliable D call. Germline CDR1 and CDR2: SGHRS and YFSETQ. The CDR3 extends over 11 amino acids. The ends were cut back, 7 bases at V and 0 bases at J, with 5 bases in the middle. CDR3 amino acids: CASSGSYEQYF. CDR3 coding DNA: TGCGCCAGCTCGGGCTCCTACGAGCAGTACTTC.

This chain links TRBV5-1 with TRBJ1-1; no definite D call. Trimming took off 0 bases at V and 10 bases at J, with 16 bases between the two ends. CDR3 length: 14 amino acids. Germline V lookup: CDR1 SGHRS, CDR2 YFSETQ. As DNA, the CDR3 is TGCGCCAGCAGCTTGGGGGTTGGGGAGGATCGAGCTTTCTTT. Encoded protein: CASSLGVGEDRAFF.

This sequence joins TRBV27 and TRBJ1-3, with unresolved D. CDR1 is MNHEY and CDR2 is SMNVEV in the germline V gene (reference sequence). The V end lost 6 bases, the J end lost 1 base, and 13 bases lay between the germline ends. This CDR3 has 15 residues. As DNA, the CDR3 is TGTGCCAGCAGCCGGGCCGGAGGTTCTGGAAACACCATATATTTT. Amino acids: CASSRAGGSGNTIYF.